This T cell receptor beta chain was documented in a study of CXCR3-negative and CXCR3-positive naive CD8 T cells. Points from the study as a whole: No difference in surface CD5 was seen between naive subsets, and TCR strength was inferred from TRB CDR3 properties. Cryopreserved cells partially lost CXCR3 expression, and fresh PBMCs were used in most assays.

CD45RO-CCR7+CD27+CD95- marked naive CD8+ T cells. Regarding this clonotype: Its cognate antigen is unknown.

With UMI labels, 5' RACE was used to prepare the TRB cDNA libraries. TCRdb re-called the 5' RACE reads, yielding one record per CDR3 amino acid sequence without DNA. Its clone listing holds about 62,000 distinct CDR3 sequences. The sequence came from a human donor in good health. Some clones in this sample may be carry-over from other donors' samples. The sequenced sample consisted of naive CXCR3- CD8+ T cells from blood. Described subset: CD45RO-CCR7+CD27+CD95- naive CD8+ T cells lacking CXCR3 (TNR3-).

The CDR3 loop reads CASSSRGERTEAFF. The chain combines TRBV5-1 with TRBJ1-1; the TRBD1 assignment by TCRdb is unverifiable without DNA. The CDR3 runs to 14 residues. Germline CDR1 SGHRS, CDR2 YFSETQ.